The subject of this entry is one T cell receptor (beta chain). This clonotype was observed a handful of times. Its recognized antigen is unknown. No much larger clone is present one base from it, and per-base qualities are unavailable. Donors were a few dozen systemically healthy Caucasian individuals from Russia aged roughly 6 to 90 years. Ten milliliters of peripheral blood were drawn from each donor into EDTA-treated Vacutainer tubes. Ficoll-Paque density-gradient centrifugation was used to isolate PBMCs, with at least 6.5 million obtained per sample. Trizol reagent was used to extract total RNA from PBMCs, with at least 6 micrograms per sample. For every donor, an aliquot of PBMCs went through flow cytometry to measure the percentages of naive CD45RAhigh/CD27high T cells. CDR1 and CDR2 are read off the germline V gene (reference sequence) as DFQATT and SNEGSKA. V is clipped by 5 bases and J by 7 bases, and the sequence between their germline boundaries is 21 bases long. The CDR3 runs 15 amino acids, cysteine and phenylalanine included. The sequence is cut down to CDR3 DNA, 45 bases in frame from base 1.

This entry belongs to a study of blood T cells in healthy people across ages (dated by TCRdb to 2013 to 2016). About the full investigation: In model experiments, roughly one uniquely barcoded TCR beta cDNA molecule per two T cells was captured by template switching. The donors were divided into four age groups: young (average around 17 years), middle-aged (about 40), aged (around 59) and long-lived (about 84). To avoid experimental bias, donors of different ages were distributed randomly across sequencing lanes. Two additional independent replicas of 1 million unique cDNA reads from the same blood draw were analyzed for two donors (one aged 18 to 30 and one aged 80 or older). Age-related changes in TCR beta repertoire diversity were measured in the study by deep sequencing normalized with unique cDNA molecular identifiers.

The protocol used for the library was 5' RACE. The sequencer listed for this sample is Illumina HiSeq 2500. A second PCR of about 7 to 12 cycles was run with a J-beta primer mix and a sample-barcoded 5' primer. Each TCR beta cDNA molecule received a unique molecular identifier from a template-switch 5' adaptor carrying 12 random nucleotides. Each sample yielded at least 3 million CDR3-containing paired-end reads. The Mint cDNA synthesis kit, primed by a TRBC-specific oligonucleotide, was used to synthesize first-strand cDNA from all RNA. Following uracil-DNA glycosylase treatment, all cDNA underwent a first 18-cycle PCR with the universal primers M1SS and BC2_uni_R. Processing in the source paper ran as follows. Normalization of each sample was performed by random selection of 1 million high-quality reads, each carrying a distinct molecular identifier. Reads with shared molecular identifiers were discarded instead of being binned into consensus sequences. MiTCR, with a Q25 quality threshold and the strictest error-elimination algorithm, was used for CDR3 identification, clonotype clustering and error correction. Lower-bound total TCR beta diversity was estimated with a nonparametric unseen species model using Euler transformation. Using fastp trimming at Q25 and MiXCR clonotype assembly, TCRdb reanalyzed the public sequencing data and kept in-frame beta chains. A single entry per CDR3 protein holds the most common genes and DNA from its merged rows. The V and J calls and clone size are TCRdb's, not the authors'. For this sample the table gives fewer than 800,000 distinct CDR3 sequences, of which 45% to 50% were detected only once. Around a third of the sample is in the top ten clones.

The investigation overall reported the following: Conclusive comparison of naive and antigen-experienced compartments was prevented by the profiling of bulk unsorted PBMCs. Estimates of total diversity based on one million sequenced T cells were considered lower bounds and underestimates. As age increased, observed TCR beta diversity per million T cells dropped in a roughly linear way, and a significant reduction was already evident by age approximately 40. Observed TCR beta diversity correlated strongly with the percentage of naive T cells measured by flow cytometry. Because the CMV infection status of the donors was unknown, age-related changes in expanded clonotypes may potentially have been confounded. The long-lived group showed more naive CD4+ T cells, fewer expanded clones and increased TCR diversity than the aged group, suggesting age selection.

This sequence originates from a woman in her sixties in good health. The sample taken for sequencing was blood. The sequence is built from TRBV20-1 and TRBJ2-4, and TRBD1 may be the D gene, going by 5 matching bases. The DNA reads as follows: TGCAGTGCTCAACCCCCCACCCAGGGCTGGAACATTCAGTACTTC. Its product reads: CSAQPPTQGWNIQYF.